A selection of T cell receptor beta chains follows, all from one sample in a study of blood T cell repertoires in COVID-19. Sequencing was performed with immunoSEQ multiplex PCR; in TCRdb, only in-frame clones are kept and a portion is missing. The table records 250,000 to 300,000 clones, approximately 87% of them present only once. Sequences were obtained from peripheral blood. Every receptor here comes from a man aged 60 to 75 who had recovered from COVID-19. The CDR3 runs from the conserved cysteine through the conserved F or W. A D gene is named only where the DNA matches it firmly. A row's size may be missing; if present it is once, few, many or a size class.

CDR3	DNA	D	V	J	length	size
CASSLLSQSNQPQHF	TGTGCCAGCAGCTTACTTTCCCAGAGCAATCAGCCCCAGCATTTT	NA	TRBV7-2	TRBJ1-5	15	NA
CASRSYRGDNEQYF	TGTGCCAGCAGAAGTTACAGGGGCGACAACGAGCAGTACTTC	TRBD1	TRBV5-6	TRBJ2-7	14	NA
CASSFTTGTATAGELFF	TGTGCCAGCAGCTTTACCACCGGGACAGCGACGGCCGGGGAGCTGTTTTTT	TRBD1	TRBV5-5	TRBJ2-2	17	NA
CASSLGQVTTDTQYF	TGCGCCAGCAGCCTGGGACAGGTGACCACAGATACGCAGTATTTT	TRBD1	TRBV4-1	TRBJ2-3	15	once
CASSPSGTVGNEQFF	TGCGCCAGCAGCCCCAGCGGGACGGTGGGCAATGAGCAGTTCTTC	TRBD2	TRBV5-1	TRBJ2-1	15	NA
CASSHLQGSYEQYF	TGTGCCAGCAGCCATCTTCAGGGCTCCTACGAGCAGTACTTC	NA	TRBV3-1/TRBV3-2	TRBJ2-7	14	NA
CATHGTAYEQYF	TGTGCCACCCATGGGACAGCCTACGAGCAGTACTTC	TRBD1	TRBV10-3	TRBJ2-7	12	NA
CASTPGRGNGETQYF	TGTGCTAGCACCCCAGGACGGGGGAACGGGGAGACCCAGTACTTC	NA	TRBV7-7	TRBJ2-5	15	NA
CASSTGEYGYTF	TGTGCCAGCAGTACAGGGGAATATGGCTACACCTTC	TRBD1	TRBV6-5	TRBJ1-2	12	NA
CAWRPGTGTGELFF	TGTGCCTGGAGGCCCGGGACAGGGACCGGGGAGCTGTTTTTT	TRBD1	TRBV30	TRBJ2-2	14	NA
CASSSTALDEQYF	TGTGCCAGCTCATCGACAGCCCTCGACGAGCAGTACTTC	NA	TRBV18	TRBJ2-7	13	NA
CASSPDSRGNYGYTF	TGCGCCAGCAGCCCGGACAGCCGGGGTAACTATGGCTACACCTTC	NA	TRBV5-1	TRBJ1-2	15	NA
CASSQATGNYGYTF	TGCGCCAGCAGCCAGGCTACAGGGAACTATGGCTACACCTTC	NA	TRBV4-1	TRBJ1-2	14	NA
CASRRGLSEQYF	TGTGCCAGCAGGAGGGGGCTGAGCGAGCAGTACTTC	TRBD1	TRBV6-5	TRBJ2-7	12	NA
CASSFFDRDQPQHF	TGTGCCAGCAGTTTTTTCGACAGGGATCAGCCCCAGCATTTT	TRBD1	TRBV28	TRBJ1-5	14	NA
CAWRNRESYEQYF	TGTGCCTGGAGGAACAGGGAGTCTTACGAGCAGTACTTC	NA	TRBV30	TRBJ2-7	13	NA
CASSLASGGPAGTDTQYF	TGTGCCAGCAGCTTAGCTAGCGGGGGGCCCGCCGGCACAGATACGCAGTATTTT	TRBD2	TRBV7-2	TRBJ2-3	18	NA
CASAADSLNTEAFF	TGCGCCAGCGCTGCAGACAGCTTGAACACTGAAGCTTTCTTT	NA	TRBV10-2	TRBJ1-1	14	few
CASSQEIGRVGEQYF	TGCGCCAGCAGCCAAGAAATAGGCAGGGTTGGCGAGCAGTACTTC	NA	TRBV4-1	TRBJ2-7	15	once
CASSAGNFDNSPLHF	TGTGCCAGCAGTGCCGGGAATTTCGACAATTCACCCCTCCACTTT	NA	TRBV2	TRBJ1-6	15	few
CASNGQANQPQHF	TGTGCCAGCAACGGACAGGCTAATCAGCCCCAGCATTTT	TRBD1	TRBV6-6	TRBJ1-5	13	NA
CASSAQGLANYGYTF	TGTGCCAGCAGCGCTCAGGGTTTGGCTAACTATGGCTACACCTTC	NA	TRBV6-2/TRBV6-3	TRBJ1-2	15	NA
CASSSGTGGSFPGELFF	TGTGCCAGCAGTTCCGGGACAGGGGGCTCTTTCCCCGGGGAGCTGTTTTTT	TRBD1	TRBV5-4	TRBJ2-2	17	NA
CASSGLAGYSTDTQYF	TGCGCCAGCAGTGGGCTAGCGGGTTACAGCACAGATACGCAGTATTTT	TRBD2	TRBV5-1	TRBJ2-3	16	NA
CASSEDRAETQYF	TGTGCCAGCAGTGAAGACAGGGCGGAGACCCAGTACTTC	NA	TRBV2	TRBJ2-5	13	NA
CASSGALNTEAFF	TGTGCCAGCAGCGGGGCCTTGAACACTGAAGCTTTCTTT	NA	TRBV7-9	TRBJ1-1	13	NA
CASTRDRGGVAFF	TGTGCCAGCACACGGGACAGGGGCGGGGTGGCTTTCTTT	TRBD1	TRBV6-5	TRBJ1-1	13	NA
CASSLGEHYGYTF	TGTGCCAGCAGCTTAGGAGAGCACTATGGCTACACCTTC	NA	TRBV11-2	TRBJ1-2	13	NA
CASSAGGADIQYF	TGTGCCAGCAGTGCGGGGGGCGCGGACATTCAGTACTTC	NA	TRBV2	TRBJ2-4	13	NA
CASSGGLAGGRADTQYF	TGCGCCAGCAGCGGGGGACTAGCGGGGGGCCGGGCAGATACGCAGTATTTT	TRBD2	TRBV5-1	TRBJ2-3	17	NA
CASSGTTVDNSPLHF	TGTGCCAGCAGTGGAACGACAGTGGATAATTCACCCCTCCACTTT	NA	TRBV28	TRBJ1-6	15	NA
CASSLRTGGNEKLFF	TGTGCCAGCAGCCTACGGACAGGGGGTAATGAAAAACTGTTTTTT	TRBD1	TRBV5-6	TRBJ1-4	15	NA
CASRQGSVNEQFF	TGTGCCAGCAGACAGGGGAGTGTCAATGAGCAGTTCTTC	NA	TRBV21-1	TRBJ2-1	13	NA